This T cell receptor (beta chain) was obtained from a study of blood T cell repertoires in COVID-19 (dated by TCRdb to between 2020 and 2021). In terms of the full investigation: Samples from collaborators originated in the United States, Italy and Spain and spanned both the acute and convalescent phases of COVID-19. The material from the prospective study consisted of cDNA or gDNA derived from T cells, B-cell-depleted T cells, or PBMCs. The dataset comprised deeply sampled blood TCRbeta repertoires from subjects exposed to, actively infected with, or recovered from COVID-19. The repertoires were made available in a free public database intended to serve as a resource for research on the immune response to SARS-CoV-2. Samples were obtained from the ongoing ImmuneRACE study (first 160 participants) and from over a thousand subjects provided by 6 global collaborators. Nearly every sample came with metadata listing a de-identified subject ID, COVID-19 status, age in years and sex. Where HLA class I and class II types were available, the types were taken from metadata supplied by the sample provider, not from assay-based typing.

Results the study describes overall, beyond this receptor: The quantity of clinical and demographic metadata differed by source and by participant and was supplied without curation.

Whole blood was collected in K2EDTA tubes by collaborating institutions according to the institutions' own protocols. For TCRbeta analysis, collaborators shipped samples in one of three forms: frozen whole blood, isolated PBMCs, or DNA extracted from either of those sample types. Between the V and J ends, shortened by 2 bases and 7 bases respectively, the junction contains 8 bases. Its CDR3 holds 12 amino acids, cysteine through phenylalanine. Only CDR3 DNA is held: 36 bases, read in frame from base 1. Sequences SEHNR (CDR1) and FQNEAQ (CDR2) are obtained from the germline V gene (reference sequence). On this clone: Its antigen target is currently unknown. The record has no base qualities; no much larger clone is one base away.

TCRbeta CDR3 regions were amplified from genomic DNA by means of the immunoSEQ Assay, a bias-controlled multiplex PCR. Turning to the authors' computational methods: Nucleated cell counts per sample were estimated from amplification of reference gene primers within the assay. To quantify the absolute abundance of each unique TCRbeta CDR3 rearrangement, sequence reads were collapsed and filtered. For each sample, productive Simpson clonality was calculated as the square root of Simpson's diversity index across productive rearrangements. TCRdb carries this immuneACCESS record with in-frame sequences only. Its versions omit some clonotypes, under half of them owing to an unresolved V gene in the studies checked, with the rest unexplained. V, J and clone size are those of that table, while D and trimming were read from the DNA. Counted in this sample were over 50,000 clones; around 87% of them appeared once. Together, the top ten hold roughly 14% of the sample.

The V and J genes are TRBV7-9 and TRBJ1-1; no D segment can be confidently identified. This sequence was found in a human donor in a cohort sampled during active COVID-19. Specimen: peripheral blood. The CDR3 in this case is CASSLTGSEAFF. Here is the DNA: TGTGCCAGCAGCTTAACGGGGAGTGAAGCTTTCTTT.